The present entry profiles one TCR beta chain with its context. Its specificity is not known. The treatment here: some 20 received Ad26.COV2.S at low or high dose, single or two shots; several received placebo; per-sample allocation not given. All samples were drawn on day 63, counting from the first vaccine or placebo injection. This adult donor, from Boston, was 18-55 years old. The data were obtained in a study of Ad26.COV2.S vaccination and SARS-CoV-2 variants. The overall study: In the COV1001 trial, the donor was in the Ad26.COV2.S arm. Each vaccinee took Ad26.COV2.S intramuscularly, once or twice 56 days apart. Findings of the study overall: Non-spike TCR breadth was similar in vaccine and placebo recipients.

The V gene's germline CDR1 is GTSNPN and CDR2 SVGIG (reference sequence). The length of the CDR3 is 14 residues. Trimming took off 0 bases at V and 5 bases at J, with 11 bases between the two ends. TCRdb's copy holds only in-frame clones and misses some; the assay was immunoSEQ multiplex PCR. Among about 350,000 clones, 88% were seen once, and the ten largest hold approximately 5.9%. This receptor was obtained from a person aged 18 to 59 who received the Ad26.COV2.S COVID-19 vaccine or a placebo. The source material was peripheral blood, sampled in a trial of Ad26.COV2.S vaccine versus placebo. The genes are TRBV30 and TRBJ1-5; D perhaps matches TRBD1 (5 bases). The CDR3: CAWSVRRGDQPQHF. For the CDR3, the DNA is TGTGCCTGGAGTGTTCGGCGGGGCGATCAGCCCCAGCATTTT. Filled out from reference TRBV30 and TRBJ1-5, the complete variable domain reads SQTIHQWPATLVQPVGSPLSLECTVEGTSNPNLYWYRQAAGRGLQLLFYSVGIGQISSEVPQNLSASRPQDRQFILSSKKLLLSDSGFYLCAWSVRRGDQPQHFGDGTRLSIL.